The 6 T cell receptor beta chains below all came from one sample that was sequenced in a study of radiotherapy plus CTLA-4 blockade in lung cancer. Assay used: immunoSEQ multiplex PCR; TCRdb lists only in-frame clones, some missing. Of 80,000 to 100,000 clones listed, just over 85% are singletons. The material sequenced was peripheral blood, taken from a patient treated with radiotherapy plus ipilimumab. All receptors come from a human donor with non-small cell lung cancer that progressed on radiotherapy plus ipilimumab.

V and J are TRBV5-1 and TRBJ2-1; D unresolved. CDR1 is SGHRS, CDR2 YFSETQ, per germline. The CDR3 covers 14 residues. Trimming stripped 3 bases from V and 6 bases from J, with 13 bases between. This CDR3 reads CASSYSSALNEQFF. CDR3 nucleotide sequence: TGCGCCAGCAGCTATTCTTCGGCACTCAATGAGCAGTTCTTC.

This clone was detected a few times. This chain joins TRBV2 and TRBJ1-3; D call uncertain. The germline CDR1 and CDR2 sequences are SNHLY and FYNNEI. The CDR3 contains 16 residues. V lost 8 bases to trimming and J lost 0 bases, with 17 bases between them. CDR3 protein: CASSREGTYSGNTIYF. The CDR3 nucleotides read TGTGCCAGCTCCCGGGAGGGCACTTACTCTGGAAACACCATATATTTT.

This clone was detected only a few times. V gene TRBV4-1 combines with J gene TRBJ2-1; D is perhaps TRBD2 (5 bases). Germline CDR1 MGHRA, CDR2 YSYEKL. This CDR3 spans 14 amino acids. V lost 1 base to trimming and J lost 3 bases, with 7 bases between them. This chain's CDR3 is CASSQGRDYNEQFF. The CDR3 DNA reads as TGCGCCAGCAGCCAAGGCCGGGACTACAATGAGCAGTTCTTC.

The V call is TRBV2, the J call TRBJ2-2; weak D call: TRBD2 (6 bases). This CDR3 is built from 13 residues. Germline V gene data show CDR1 as SNHLY and CDR2 as FYNNEI. Trimming shortened V by 9 bases and J by 4 bases, and 12 bases separated the two germline ends. CDR3 sequence (DNA): TGTGCCAGGGGGCGGGAAGTCACCGGGGAGCTGTTTTTT. It codes for CARGREVTGELFF.

The rearrangement joins TRBV2 to TRBJ1-1; TRBD1 matches at 9 bases. The CDR3 runs 15 residues. Trimming took 6 bases from V and 3 from J; bases not matched to a gene: 8. CDR1 SNHLY and CDR2 FYNNEI come from the germline V gene. The CDR3 sequence: CASRGTGGSYTEAFF. CDR3 nucleotides: TGTGCCAGCAGGGGAACAGGGGGCTCGTACACTGAAGCTTTCTTT.

This clone was observed a single time. The rearrangement uses TRBV6-4 and TRBJ1-2; TRBD1 is a possible D gene (5 bases). V was cut by 2 bases and J by 7 bases, with 11 bases left in between. This CDR3 has 13 amino acids. The germline gives CDR1 MRHNA, CDR2 SNTAGT. CDR3 nucleotides: TGTGCCAGCAGTGACGTTCAGGGTCGTGGCTACACCTTC. Amino acid sequence: CASSDVQGRGYTF.